This is a list of T cell receptor beta chains from one sample in a study of shared clonotypes between healthy human individuals. Data came from immunoSEQ multiplex PCR; TCRdb stores just in-frame clones and leaves some out. In the table there are more than 600,000 clones, under 95% of which are singletons. Sequencing was done on a sample of naive CD8+ T cells sorted from blood. The receptors here all came from a young man in good health. Both conserved end residues are part of each CDR3. D genes are given only for firm matches. Clone size is shown for a subset of rows, as once, few, many or a class of expanded clone.

v_gene	d_gene	j_gene	abundance	CDR3aa	CDR3nt
TRBV6-1	TRBD2	TRBJ2-7	many	CASSGLAGDSYEQYF	TGTGCCAGCAGTGGTCTAGCGGGAGACTCCTACGAGCAGTACTTC
TRBV14	TRBD1	TRBJ2-7	.	CASSQVQGFAEQYF	TGTGCCAGCAGCCAAGTACAGGGGTTTGCCGAGCAGTACTTC
TRBV5-6	TRBD1	TRBJ2-7	.	CASSTTYRGLNYEQYF	TGTGCCAGCAGCACAACATACAGGGGGCTTAACTACGAGCAGTACTTC
TRBV6-1	.	TRBJ2-2	few	CASSEGVPVYTGELFF	TGTGCCAGCAGTGAAGGGGTGCCAGTCTACACCGGGGAGCTGTTTTTT
TRBV9	.	TRBJ2-2	.	CASSTSAGARNTGELFF	TGTGCCAGCAGCACCTCTGCGGGGGCGAGGAACACCGGGGAGCTGTTTTTT
TRBV7-8	TRBD1	TRBJ1-5	.	CASSLAGRGPNQPQHF	TGTGCCAGCAGCTTAGCCGGAAGGGGGCCCAATCAGCCCCAGCATTTT
TRBV10-1	TRBD2	TRBJ2-1	.	CASSEMRLATKGAYNEQFF	TGCGCCAGCAGTGAGATGAGACTAGCGACAAAGGGGGCCTACAATGAGCAGTTCTTC
TRBV7-9	TRBD2	TRBJ2-7	.	CASSLIPGLGTYEQYF	TGTGCCAGCAGCTTGATCCCGGGACTAGGTACCTACGAGCAGTACTTC
TRBV6-5	.	TRBJ2-7	once	CASRRTAYEQYF	TGTGCCAGCAGGCGGACAGCCTACGAGCAGTACTTC
TRBV11-3	TRBD1	TRBJ2-2	.	CASSLRTGKGTGELFF	TGTGCCAGCAGCCTCAGGACAGGGAAAGGTACCGGGGAGCTGTTTTTT
TRBV11-3	.	TRBJ2-7	once	CASSDGSSYEQYF	TGTGCCAGCAGCGACGGGAGCTCCTACGAGCAGTACTTC
TRBV2	TRBD2	TRBJ2-7	.	CASSEVLGLADYEQYF	TGTGCCAGCAGTGAAGTATTGGGACTAGCGGACTACGAGCAGTACTTC